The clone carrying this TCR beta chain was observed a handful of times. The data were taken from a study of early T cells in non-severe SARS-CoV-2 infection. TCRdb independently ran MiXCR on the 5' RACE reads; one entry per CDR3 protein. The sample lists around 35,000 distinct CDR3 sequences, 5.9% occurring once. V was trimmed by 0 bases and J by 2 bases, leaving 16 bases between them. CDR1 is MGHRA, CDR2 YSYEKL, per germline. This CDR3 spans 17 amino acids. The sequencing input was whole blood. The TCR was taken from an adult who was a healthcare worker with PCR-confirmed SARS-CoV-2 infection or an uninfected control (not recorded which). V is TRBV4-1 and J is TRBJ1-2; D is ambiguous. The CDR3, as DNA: TGCGCCAGCAGCCAAGATTGGGTAATTAAACGGAACTATGGCTACACCTTC. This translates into CASSQDWVIKRNYGYTF.